This entry describes one TCR beta chain. The primer mix had 60 Vbeta and 13 Jbeta primers. Only in-frame clones appear in the TCRdb table, and some are missing; sequencing was by immunoSEQ multiplex PCR. The sample lists under 200,000 clones, roughly 71% occurring once. This sample was included in a study of cytomegalovirus exposure and HLA in healthy donors. The material sequenced was PBMCs. The clonotype comes from a woman in her 50s in good health and CMV-seropositive.

CDR3 protein: CASRTLGLSINEQFF. The CDR3 DNA follows: TGTGCCAGCAGAACACTGGGACTTTCTATCAATGAGCAGTTCTTC. The chain employs TRBV27 and TRBJ2-1; the D gene is possibly TRBD2 (6 bases). The V gene's germline CDR1 is MNHEY and CDR2 SMNVEV (reference sequence). This CDR3 comprises 15 residues. V was trimmed by 6 bases and J by 6 bases, leaving 18 bases between them.